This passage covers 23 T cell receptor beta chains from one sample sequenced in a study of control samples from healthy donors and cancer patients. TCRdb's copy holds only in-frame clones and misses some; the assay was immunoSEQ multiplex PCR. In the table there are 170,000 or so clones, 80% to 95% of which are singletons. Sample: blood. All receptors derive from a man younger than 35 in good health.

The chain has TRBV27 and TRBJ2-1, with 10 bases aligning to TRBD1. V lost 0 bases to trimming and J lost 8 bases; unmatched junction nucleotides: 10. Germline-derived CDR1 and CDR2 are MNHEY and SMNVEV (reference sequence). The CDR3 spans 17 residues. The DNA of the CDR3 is TGTGCCAGCAGTTTATCGTGGGGACAGGGGAAAATCGATGAGCAGTTCTTC. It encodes CASSLSWGQGKIDEQFF.

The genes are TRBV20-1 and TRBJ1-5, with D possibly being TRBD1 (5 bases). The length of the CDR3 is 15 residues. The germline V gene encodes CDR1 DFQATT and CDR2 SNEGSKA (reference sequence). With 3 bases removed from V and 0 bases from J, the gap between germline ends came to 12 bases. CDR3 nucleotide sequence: TGCAGTGCTAGTACGACAGCGGATAGCAATCAGCCCCAGCATTTT. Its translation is CSASTTADSNQPQHF.

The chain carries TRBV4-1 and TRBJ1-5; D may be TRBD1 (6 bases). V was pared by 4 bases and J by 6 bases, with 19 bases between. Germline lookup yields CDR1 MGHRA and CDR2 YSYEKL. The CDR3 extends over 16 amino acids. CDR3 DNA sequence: TGCGCCAGCAGCCCAGGTCTGGCCAGGGGCTTTCAGCCCCAGCATTTT. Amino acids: CASSPGLARGFQPQHF.

The DNA of the CDR3 is TGTGCCAGCAGTCCCGACAGGGGAGTGGAGACCCAGTACTTC. The encoded protein is CASSPDRGVETQYF. The chain couples TRBV6-5 to TRBJ2-5; TRBD1 matches 8 bases. J lost 5 bases, V lost 5 bases, and 7 bases had no gene match. The CDR3 is made up of 14 amino acids. The germline V gene has CDR1 MNHEY and CDR2 SVGAGI.

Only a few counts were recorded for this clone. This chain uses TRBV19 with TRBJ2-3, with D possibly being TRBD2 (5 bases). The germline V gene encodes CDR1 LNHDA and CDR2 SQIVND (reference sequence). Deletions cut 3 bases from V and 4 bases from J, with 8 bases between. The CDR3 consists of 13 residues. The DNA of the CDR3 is TGTGCCAGTAGTATCGGACTGGCAGATACGCAGTATTTT. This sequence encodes CASSIGLADTQYF.

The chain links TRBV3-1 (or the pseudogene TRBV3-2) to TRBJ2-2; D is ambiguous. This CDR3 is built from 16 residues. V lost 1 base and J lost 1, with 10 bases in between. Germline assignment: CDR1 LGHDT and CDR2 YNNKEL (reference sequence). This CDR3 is CASSQVASKNTGELFF. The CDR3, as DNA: TGTGCCAGCAGCCAAGTAGCCTCTAAGAACACCGGGGAGCTGTTTTTT.

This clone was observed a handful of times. In DNA, the CDR3 is TGCGCCAGCAGCTTGGCCGAGCGGGACTATAACGAGCAGTACTTC. Translated: CASSLAERDYNEQYF. The gene calls are TRBV5-1 and TRBJ2-7; 7 nucleotides agree with TRBD2. With 0 bases clipped from V and 5 bases from J, the junction kept 8 bases outside the gene matches. This CDR3 comprises 15 residues. Germline V gene sequence: CDR1 SGHRS, CDR2 YFSETQ.

DNA for the CDR3: TGTGCCATCAGTGAGTCCGGTGGGAGCTATAACTATGGCTACACCTTC. Translation: CAISESGGSYNYGYTF. V gene TRBV10-3 combines with J gene TRBJ1-2, with D hard to call. The germline V gene encodes CDR1 ENHRY and CDR2 SYGVKD. Trimming took 0 bases from V and 1 from J, leaving 12 bases between them. The CDR3 extends over 16 amino acids.

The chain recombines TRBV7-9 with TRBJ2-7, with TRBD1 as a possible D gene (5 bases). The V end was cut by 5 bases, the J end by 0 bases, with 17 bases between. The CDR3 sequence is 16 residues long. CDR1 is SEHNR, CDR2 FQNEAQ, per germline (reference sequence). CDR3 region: CASSPKRQNSSYEQYF. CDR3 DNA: TGTGCCAGCAGCCCGAAAAGACAGAATAGCTCCTACGAGCAGTACTTC. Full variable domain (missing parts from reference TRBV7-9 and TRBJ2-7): DTGVSQNPRHKITKRGQNVTFRCDPISEHNRLYWYRQTLGQGPEFLTYFQNEAQLEKSRLLSDRFSAERPKGSFSTLEIQRTEQGDSAMYLCASSPKRQNSSYEQYFGPGTRLTVT.

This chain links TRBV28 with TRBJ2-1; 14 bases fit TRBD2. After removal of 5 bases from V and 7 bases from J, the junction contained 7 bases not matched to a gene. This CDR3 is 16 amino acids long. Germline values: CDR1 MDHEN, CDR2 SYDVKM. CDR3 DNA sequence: TGTGCCAGCAGTCGGCCGGGACTAGCGGGGGCGAATGAGCAGTTCTTC. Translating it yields CASSRPGLAGANEQFF.

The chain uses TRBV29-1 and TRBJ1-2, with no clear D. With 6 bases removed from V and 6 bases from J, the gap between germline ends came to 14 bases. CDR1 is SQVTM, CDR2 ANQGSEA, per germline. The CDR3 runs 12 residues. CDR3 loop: CSVETRRNGYTF. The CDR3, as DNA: TGCAGCGTCGAGACACGGCGGAATGGCTACACCTTC.

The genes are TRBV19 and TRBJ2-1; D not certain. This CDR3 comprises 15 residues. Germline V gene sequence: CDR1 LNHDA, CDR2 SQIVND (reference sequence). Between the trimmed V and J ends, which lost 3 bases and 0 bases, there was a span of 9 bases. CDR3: CASSIDRPSYNEQFF. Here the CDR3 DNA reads TGTGCCAGTAGTATTGATAGGCCCTCCTACAATGAGCAGTTCTTC. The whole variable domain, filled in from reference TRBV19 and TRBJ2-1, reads DGGITQSPKYLFRKEGQNVTLSCEQNLNHDAMYWYRQDPGQGLRLIYYSQIVNDFQKGDIAEGYSVSREKKESFPLTVTSAQKNPTAFYLCASSIDRPSYNEQFFGPGTRLTVL.

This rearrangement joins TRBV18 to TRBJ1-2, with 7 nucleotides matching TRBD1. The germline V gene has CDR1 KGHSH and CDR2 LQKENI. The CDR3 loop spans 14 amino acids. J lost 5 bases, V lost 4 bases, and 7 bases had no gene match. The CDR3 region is CASSHPGQSYGYTF. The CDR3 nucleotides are TGTGCCAGCTCACATCCGGGACAGTCATATGGCTACACCTTC.

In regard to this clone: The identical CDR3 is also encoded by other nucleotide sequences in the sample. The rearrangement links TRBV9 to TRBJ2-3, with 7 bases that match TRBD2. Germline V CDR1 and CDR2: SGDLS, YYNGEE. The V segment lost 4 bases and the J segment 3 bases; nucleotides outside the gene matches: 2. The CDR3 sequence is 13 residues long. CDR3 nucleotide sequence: TGTGCCAGCAGCCCCGGGGGGACAGATACGCAGTATTTT. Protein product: CASSPGGTDTQYF.

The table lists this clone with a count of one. The CDR3 loop is CASSLLGPTDTQYF. CDR3 nucleotide sequence: TGTGCCAGCAGCTTATTGGGCCCCACAGATACGCAGTATTTT. The chain joins TRBV11-2 to TRBJ2-3; the D is unclear. The CDR3 runs 14 residues. The V gene lost 2 bases and the J gene lost 2 bases, with 8 bases spanning the gap. CDR1 is SGHAT, CDR2 FQNNGV, per germline.

DNA for the CDR3: TGTGCCAGCAGCTTATCTTACCCAGGCTACGAGCAGTACTTC. This sequence encodes CASSLSYPGYEQYF. The V and J genes are TRBV6-5 and TRBJ2-7; no reliable D call. The CDR3 length is 14 residues. V was pared by 6 bases and J by 3 bases, with 15 bases between. The germline V gene has CDR1 MNHEY and CDR2 SVGAGI.

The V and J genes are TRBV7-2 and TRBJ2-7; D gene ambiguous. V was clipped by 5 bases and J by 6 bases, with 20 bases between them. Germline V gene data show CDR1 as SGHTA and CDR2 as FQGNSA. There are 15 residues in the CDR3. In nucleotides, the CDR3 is TGTGCCAGCAGCCCCTTGGGTTACGAAACGGTCGAGCAGTACTTC. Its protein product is CASSPLGYETVEQYF.

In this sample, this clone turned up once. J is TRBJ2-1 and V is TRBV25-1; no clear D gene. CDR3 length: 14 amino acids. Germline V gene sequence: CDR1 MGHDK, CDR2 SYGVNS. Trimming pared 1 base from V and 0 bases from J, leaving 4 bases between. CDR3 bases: TGTGCCAGCAGTGAATCTGGCTCCTACAATGAGCAGTTCTTC. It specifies CASSESGSYNEQFF.

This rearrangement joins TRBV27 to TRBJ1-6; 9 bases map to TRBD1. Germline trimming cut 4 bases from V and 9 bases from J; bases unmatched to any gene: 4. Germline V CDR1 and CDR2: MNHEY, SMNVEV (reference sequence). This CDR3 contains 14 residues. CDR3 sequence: CASSSGTGPSPLHF. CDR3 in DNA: TGTGCCAGCAGTTCCGGGACAGGGCCTTCACCCCTCCACTTT.

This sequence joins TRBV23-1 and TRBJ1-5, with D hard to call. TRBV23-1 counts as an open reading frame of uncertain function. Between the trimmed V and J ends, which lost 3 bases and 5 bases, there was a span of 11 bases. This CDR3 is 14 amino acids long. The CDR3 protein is CASSHFLRDQPQHF. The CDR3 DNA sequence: TGCGCCAGCAGTCATTTTTTACGAGATCAGCCCCAGCATTTT.

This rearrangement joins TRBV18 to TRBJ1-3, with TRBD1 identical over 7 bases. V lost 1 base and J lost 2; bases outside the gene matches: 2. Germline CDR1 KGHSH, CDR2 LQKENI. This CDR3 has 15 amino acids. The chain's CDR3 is CASSPQGAPGNTIYF. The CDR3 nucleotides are TGTGCCAGCTCACCACAGGGGGCTCCTGGAAACACCATATATTTT. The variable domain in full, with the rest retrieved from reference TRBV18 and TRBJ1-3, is NAGVMQNPRHLVRRRGQEARLRCSPMKGHSHVYWYRQLPEEGLKFMVYLQKENIIDESGMPKERFSAEFPKEGPSILRIQQVVRGDSAAYFCASSPQGAPGNTIYFGEGSWLTVV.

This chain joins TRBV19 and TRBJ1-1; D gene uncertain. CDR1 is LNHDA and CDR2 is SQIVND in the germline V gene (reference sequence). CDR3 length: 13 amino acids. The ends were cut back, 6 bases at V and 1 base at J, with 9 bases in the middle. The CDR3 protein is CASSVSRNTEAFF. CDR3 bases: TGTGCCAGTAGCGTGAGTCGGAACACTGAAGCTTTCTTT.

CDR3 bases: TGTGCCAGCTCACCAACGGCGGGGGGCCAATCCTACAATGAGCAGTTCTTC. Translating gives CASSPTAGGQSYNEQFF. The V gene is TRBV18, the J gene TRBJ2-1; 8 bases match TRBD2. Trimming at V came to 2 bases and at J to 1 base, leaving 7 bases not matched to a gene. CDR3 length equals 17 residues. Germline-derived CDR1 and CDR2 are KGHSH and LQKENI.